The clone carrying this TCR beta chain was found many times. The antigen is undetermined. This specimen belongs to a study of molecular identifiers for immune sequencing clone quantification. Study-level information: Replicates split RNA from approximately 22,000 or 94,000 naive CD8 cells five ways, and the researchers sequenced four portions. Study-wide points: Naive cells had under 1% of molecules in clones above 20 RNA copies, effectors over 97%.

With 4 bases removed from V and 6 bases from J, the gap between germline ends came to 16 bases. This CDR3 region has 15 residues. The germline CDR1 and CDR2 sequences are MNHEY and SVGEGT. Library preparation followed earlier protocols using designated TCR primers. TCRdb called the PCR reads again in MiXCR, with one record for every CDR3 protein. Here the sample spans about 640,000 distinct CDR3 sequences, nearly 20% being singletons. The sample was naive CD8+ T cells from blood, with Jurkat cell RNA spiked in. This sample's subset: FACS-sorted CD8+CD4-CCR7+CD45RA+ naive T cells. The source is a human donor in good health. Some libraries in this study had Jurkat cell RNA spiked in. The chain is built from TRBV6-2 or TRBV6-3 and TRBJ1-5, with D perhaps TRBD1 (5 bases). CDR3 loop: CASSSVQGYGQPQHF. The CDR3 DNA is TGTGCCAGCAGTTCTGTTCAGGGTTACGGTCAGCCCCAGCATTTT.